The TCR delta chain under discussion was sequenced for a study of gamma-delta chains in newborns, infants, children. Background on the study: Polyclonal expansion of innate γδ T cells after birth follows microbial exposure.

TCRdb re-analyzed the reads via CATT. The sample contains approximately 1,200 delta-chain clones, roughly 3.6% of which appear only once. This CDR3 is 20 amino acids long. Germline CDR1 and CDR2: TSWWSYY and QGS. This clone has more than one count but fewer than ten. A clone one base away is much larger, so this may be a read error. The source material was blood. The source is a child who was a newborn, infant or young child, either healthy, febrile or measles-vaccinated (not recorded which). The chain joins TRDV1 to TRDJ3; D possibly corresponds to TRDD3 (5 bases). The CDR3: CALGELSLASSSWDTRQTFF. CDR3 coding DNA: TGTGCTCTTGGGGAACTAAGTTTGGCCTCCAGCTCCTGGGACACCCGACAGACGTTTTTC.